The 3 T cell receptor beta chains reported below all come from one sample, sequenced in a study of OX40 agonist ivuxolimab in advanced cancers. Clones were sequenced by immunoSEQ multiplex PCR, and TCRdb holds only the in-frame ones, with some missing. The sample lists about 100,000 clones, under 95% seen once, with around 0.58% in the top ten. Sequenced material: CD4+ or CD8+ T cells sorted from blood, taken in a trial of the OX40 agonist ivuxolimab. These receptors were obtained from an adult with an advanced solid tumor such as melanoma, head and neck, liver or kidney cancer.

This rearrangement joins TRBV21-1 to TRBJ1-2; TRBD1, as called in the table, went unchecked against the DNA. TRBV21-1 is flagged as a pseudogene. The CDR3 consists of 15 residues. This CDR3 reads CASSKEGGHSYGYTF. The CDR3 DNA sequence: TGTGCCAGCAGCAAAGAAGGGGGACATAGCTATGGCTACACCTTC.

The chain uses TRBV15 and TRBJ2-5; 7 bases map to TRBD1. Germline trimming cut 1 base from V and 5 bases from J; bases unmatched to any gene: 4. Germline V CDR1 and CDR2: LNHNV, YYDKDF (reference sequence). CDR3 length: 14 amino acids. For the CDR3, the DNA is TGTGCCACCAGCAGAGTTAGGACAGGCGAGACCCAGTACTTC. This encodes CATSRVRTGETQYF.

The rearrangement uses TRBV29-1 and TRBJ2-3, with a weak D call TRBD2 (6 bases). The CDR3 spans 16 residues. The germline V gene encodes CDR1 SQVTM and CDR2 ANQGSEA. V was cut by 5 bases and J by 4 bases, with 22 bases left in between. CDR3 in amino acids: CSVSVGGKFGADTQYF. Here the CDR3 DNA reads TGCAGCGTTTCCGTCGGAGGGAAGTTTGGCGCAGATACGCAGTATTTT.